This T cell receptor beta chain comes out of a study of cytomegalovirus exposure and HLA in healthy donors. Study-level points and caveats: Donors were assumed by presence/absence analyses to have roughly uniform sequencing depth. The study labeled roughly 160 TCR beta chains cytomegalovirus-associated.

Primers included in the PCR were 60 Vbeta and 13 Jbeta primers. Original processing notes: It was a later analysis that counted tens of millions of unique TCR beta chains, of which some 12 million were shared. The table came from immunoSEQ multiplex PCR; TCRdb's copy has only in-frame clones and leaves some out. The DNA gave D and trimming, while V, J and clone size come from that table. The data contain about 190,000 clones, about 87% of them seen just once; the ten biggest clones take up 1.5% to 2%. The CDR3 is 17 amino acids. Per the germline V gene, CDR1 is SGHRS and CDR2 is YFSETQ. Trimming cost V 5 bases and J 3 bases, with 22 bases left between them. Details on this clone: Its antigen is unidentified.

The V and J genes are TRBV5-1 and TRBJ2-3; tentative D call: TRBD2 (7 bases). This TCR came from a woman aged 18-35 years in good health and CMV-seronegative. The sample was PBMCs. CDR3 coding DNA: TGCGCCAGCAGGAATCGCGGGGACGGGGGGCGGACAGATACGCAGTATTTT. It is translated as CASRNRGDGGRTDTQYF.